The clone carrying this T cell receptor beta chain was counted once. Antigen specificity is unknown. The donors belonged to the roughly 130-subject validation cohort, separate from the 666-subject first cohort. This sample was taken from a study of cytomegalovirus exposure and HLA in healthy donors. Study details: According to later analysis, the same platform produced the 120 validation and over 600 first-cohort repertoires.

Germline V gene lookup returns CDR1 SGHRS and CDR2 YFSETQ. The V end lost 0 bases, the J end lost 3 bases, and 9 bases lay between the germline ends. This CDR3 contains 14 residues. TCRdb's table, derived via immunoSEQ multiplex PCR, lists solely in-frame clones and lacks some. The table lists about 200,000 clones, 70% to 90% of them singletons. Study conclusions and caveats: A classifier reportedly called cytomegalovirus status with high sensitivity and specificity. Associated with cytomegalovirus, according to the listing, were around 160 TCR beta chains.

The sequence was collected from a woman aged 18-29 years in good health and CMV-seronegative. The chain is built from TRBV5-1 and TRBJ1-2; D is uncertain. What was sequenced was PBMCs. The CDR3 bases are TGCGCCAGCAGCTTGGTCCCAGAGGACTATGGCTACACCTTC. It encodes CASSLVPEDYGYTF. The full variable domain, in which reference TRBV5-1 and TRBJ1-2 provide the parts outside the CDR3, is KAGVTQTPRYLIKTRGQQVTLSCSPISGHRSVSWYQQTPGQGLQFLFEYFSETQRNKGNFPGRFSGRQFSNSRSEMNVSTLELGDSALYLCASSLVPEDYGYTFGSGTRLTVV.